A selection of T cell receptor beta chains follows, all from one sample in a study of control samples from healthy donors and cancer patients. TCRdb's table, derived via immunoSEQ multiplex PCR, lists solely in-frame clones and lacks some. This table has about 250,000 clones, about 80% appearing once. Input material: PBMCs. The receptors here all came from an older woman with lung cancer. CDR3s include the opening cysteine and the closing phenylalanine or tryptophan. A D gene is named only where the DNA matches it firmly.

>TRBV15|15|-
CATSRGGVSSYEQYF
>TRBV6-5|15|-
CASSPISWGGAEQYF
>TRBV6-1|15|TRBD1
CASSEPGQGAREQYF
>TRBV6-5|13|TRBD1
CASSLTGAYGYTF
>TRBV6-5|16|-
CASSYKIGLRLSGYTF
>TRBV5-1|16|-
CASSPGGTALYNEQFF
>TRBV5-1|14|-
CASSLAGLGYEQYF
>TRBV3-1/TRBV3-2|14|-
CASSRAGGTTEAFF
>TRBV7-2|12|-
CASSPFGDTQYF
>TRBV7-2|13|-
CASSLEAEVEQFF
>TRBV9|17|TRBD1
CASSVGPGTGVSYEQYF
>TRBV3-1/TRBV3-2|13|-
CASSTDSRNTIYF
>TRBV19|15|-
CASSYLGGTYNEQFF
>TRBV2|11|-
CASSEASTAEF
>TRBV6-5|13|-
CASMGGWGYGYTF
>TRBV3-1/TRBV3-2|15|-
CASSQEPGPQETQYF
>TRBV7-9|16|TRBD2
CASSPRTSGPYNEQFF
>TRBV30|14|-
CAWSAGTAEKTQYF
>TRBV7-6|16|TRBD1
CASSLVGQGAYSPLHF
>TRBV16|16|TRBD1
CASSPTGASRTGELFF
>TRBV5-1|15|-
CASSFNPGSTGELFF
>TRBV4-1|18|-
CASSQDSPEQALPGGYTF
>TRBV6-4|15|-
CASSDSPEGRTEAFF
>TRBV6-5|12|TRBD1
CASKQGVDGYTF
>TRBV28|16|TRBD1
CASRDREGVNNSPLHF
>TRBV27|15|TRBD2
CASKPGLAGRHEQFF
>TRBV7-9|16|-
CASSHPPDRQNSPLHF
>TRBV5-1|17|TRBD2
CATPTSGRNLAKNIQYF
>TRBV4-1|16|-
CASSQDFAGSTYEQYF